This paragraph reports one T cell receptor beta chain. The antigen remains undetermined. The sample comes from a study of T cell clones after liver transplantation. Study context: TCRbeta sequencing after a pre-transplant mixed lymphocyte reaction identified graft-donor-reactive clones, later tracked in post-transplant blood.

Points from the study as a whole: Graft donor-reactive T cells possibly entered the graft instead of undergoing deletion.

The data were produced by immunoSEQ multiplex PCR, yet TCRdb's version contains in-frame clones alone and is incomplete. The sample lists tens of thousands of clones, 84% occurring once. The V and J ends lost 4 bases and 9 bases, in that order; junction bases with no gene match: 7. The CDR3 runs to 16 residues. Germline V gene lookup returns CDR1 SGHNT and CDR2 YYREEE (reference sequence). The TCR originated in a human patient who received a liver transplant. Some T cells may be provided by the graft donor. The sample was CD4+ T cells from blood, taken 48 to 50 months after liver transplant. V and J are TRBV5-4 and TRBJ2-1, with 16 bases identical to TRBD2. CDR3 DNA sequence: TGTGCCAGCAGCGCCGGGACTAGCGGGAGGGTAGGTGAGCAGTTCTTC. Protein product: CASSAGTSGRVGEQFF.